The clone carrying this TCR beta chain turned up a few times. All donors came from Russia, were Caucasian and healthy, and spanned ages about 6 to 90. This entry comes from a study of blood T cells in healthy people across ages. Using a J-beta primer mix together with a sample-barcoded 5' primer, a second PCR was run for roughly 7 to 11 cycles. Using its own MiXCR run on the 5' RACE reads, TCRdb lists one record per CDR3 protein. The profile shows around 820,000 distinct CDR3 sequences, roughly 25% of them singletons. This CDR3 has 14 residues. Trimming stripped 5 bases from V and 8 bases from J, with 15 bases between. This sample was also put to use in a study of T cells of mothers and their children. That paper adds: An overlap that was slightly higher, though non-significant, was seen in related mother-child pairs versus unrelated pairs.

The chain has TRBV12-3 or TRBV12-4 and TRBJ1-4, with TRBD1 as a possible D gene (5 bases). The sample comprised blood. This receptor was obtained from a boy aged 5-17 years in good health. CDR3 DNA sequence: TGTGCCAGCAGTCGACGATGGGGGACCGAAAAACTGTTTTTT. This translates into CASSRRWGTEKLFF.